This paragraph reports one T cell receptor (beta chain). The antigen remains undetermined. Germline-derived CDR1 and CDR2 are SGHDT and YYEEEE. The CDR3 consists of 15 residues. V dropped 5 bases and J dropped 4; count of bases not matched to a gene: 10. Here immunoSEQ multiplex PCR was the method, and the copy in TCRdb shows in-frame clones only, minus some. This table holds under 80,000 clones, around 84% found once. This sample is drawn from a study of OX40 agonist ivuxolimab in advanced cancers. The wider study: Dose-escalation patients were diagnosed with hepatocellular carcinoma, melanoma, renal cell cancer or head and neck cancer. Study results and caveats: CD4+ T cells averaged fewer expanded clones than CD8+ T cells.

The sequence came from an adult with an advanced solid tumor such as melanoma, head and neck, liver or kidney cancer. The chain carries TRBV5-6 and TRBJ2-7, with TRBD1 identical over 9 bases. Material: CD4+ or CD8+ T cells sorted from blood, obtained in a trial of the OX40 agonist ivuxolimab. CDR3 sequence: CASRFTGGAGYEQYF. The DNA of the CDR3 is TGTGCCAGCAGATTCACAGGGGGCGCCGGGTACGAGCAGTACTTC.